At least ten counts were recorded for the clone carrying this T cell receptor beta chain. Its antigen remains unknown. Each CDR3 protein gets one entry after TCRdb re-called the 5' RACE reads with MiXCR. Of 9,200 or so distinct CDR3 sequences detected, about 5% appear once; the ten largest clones hold 14%. V lost 9 bases to trimming and J lost 2 bases, with 13 bases between them. The CDR3 has 13 residues. Germline CDR1 reads KGHDR; CDR2 reads SFDVKD. Time point: sample taken at primary tumor resection. This sample stems from a study of spatial heterogeneity in lung cancer. Study as a whole: Fewer alpha-chain than beta-chain sequences were consistently detected.

General observations from the study: Ubiquitous and regional expanded TCR counts mirrored ubiquitous and regional nonsynonymous mutation counts, respectively. Higher tumor mutation counts went along with higher counts of expanded intratumoral alpha and beta TCRs.

The sequenced sample was lung tumor tissue, obtained at surgery. The receptor was derived from a female donor with early-stage non-small cell lung cancer. This chain connects TRBV24-1 to TRBJ2-7, with D unclear. The CDR3 DNA reads as TGTGCCACCCAGGAAAGTCCTGCCTACGAGCAGTACTTC. Amino acids: CATQESPAYEQYF.